These 14 T cell receptor beta chains originate from one sample sequenced in a study of molecular identifiers for immune sequencing clone quantification. TCRdb re-called the PCR reads through MiXCR, storing one row per CDR3 protein. The sample includes about 640,000 distinct CDR3 sequences, about 20% of them seen just once. The sequenced material came from naive CD8+ T cells from blood, with Jurkat cell RNA spiked in. As to subset: FACS-sorted CD8+CD4-CCR7+CD45RA+ naive T cells. The receptors come from a human donor in good health. Some libraries in this study had Jurkat cell RNA spiked in.

This clonotype has a count of ten or more. The gene calls are TRBV20-1 and TRBJ2-7, with TRBD2 as a possible D gene (5 bases). This CDR3 is built from 13 residues. Germline V gene sequence: CDR1 DFQATT, CDR2 SNEGSKA (reference sequence). The V and J ends lost 1 base and 2 bases respectively, with 9 bases between them. CDR3 nucleotides: TGCAGTGCTAGAGGTCGGGGAACCTACGAGCAGTACTTC. Encoded protein: CSARGRGTYEQYF.

This clonotype showed up many times. The genes are TRBV19 and TRBJ1-6, with 7 bases fitting TRBD1. Per the germline V gene, CDR1 is LNHDA and CDR2 is SQIVND (reference sequence). Trimming took 7 bases from V and 0 from J; bases not matched to a gene: 6. This CDR3 comprises 16 residues. CDR3 loop: CASIPGGSSYNSPLHF. CDR3 coding DNA: TGTGCCAGTATTCCAGGGGGGAGCTCCTATAATTCACCCCTCCACTTT.

CDR3 coding DNA: TGCGCCAGCAGCCAAGATAAAGGCCCTAGCACAGATACGCAGTATTTT. This gives the protein CASSQDKGPSTDTQYF. J is TRBJ2-3 and V is TRBV4-3, with D hard to call. The CDR3 is made up of 16 amino acids. Germline V gene sequence: CDR1 LGHNA, CDR2 YSLEER. V was pared by 0 bases and J by 0 bases, with 10 bases between.

This clonotype has only a few counts. The gene calls are TRBV12-3 or TRBV12-4 and TRBJ2-1, with a tentative D call TRBD2 (7 bases). The CDR3 is 14 residues long. Trimming shortened V by 5 bases and J by 9 bases, and 17 bases separated the two germline ends. The CDR3 is CASSPLTGGGEQFF. The CDR3 DNA sequence: TGTGCCAGCAGTCCGCTGACGGGGGGCGGTGAGCAGTTCTTC.

This clonotype was picked up a small number of times. The chain is built from TRBV12-3 or TRBV12-4 and TRBJ2-7; D call uncertain. V was clipped by 1 base and J by 7 bases, with 8 bases between them. This CDR3 has 12 amino acids. CDR3 region: CASSLDVLEQYF. CDR3 nucleotide sequence: TGTGCCAGCAGTTTAGACGTCTTGGAGCAGTACTTC.

The genes are TRBV19 and TRBJ1-1; tentatively, D is TRBD1 (6 bases). The CDR3 loop spans 13 amino acids. Trimming removed 9 bases from V and 1 base from J, with 12 bases in between. Germline values: CDR1 LNHDA, CDR2 SQIVND (reference sequence). CDR3 DNA: TGTGCCAGCCGAGGGGGGGGGAACACTGAAGCTTTCTTT. It yields the protein CASRGGGNTEAFF.

This clonotype appeared many times. V is TRBV4-1 and J is TRBJ2-7; D is possibly TRBD1 (6 bases). Trimming shortened V by 1 base and J by 4 bases, and 11 bases separated the two germline ends. This CDR3 region has 14 residues. The germline V gene has CDR1 MGHRA and CDR2 YSYEKL. This chain's CDR3 is CASSQGTGFYEQYF. CDR3 coding DNA: TGCGCCAGCAGCCAAGGTACAGGGTTTTACGAGCAGTACTTC.

This clonotype was observed at least ten times. The gene calls are TRBV29-1 and TRBJ2-1; 8 positions match TRBD1. V shed 2 bases and J 4 bases; nucleotides not matched to a gene: 4. CDR3 length equals 14 residues. The germline CDR1 and CDR2 sequences are SQVTM and ANQGSEA. DNA for the CDR3: TGCAGCGTTGAATCGGACAGGGAATACAATGAGCAGTTCTTC. Translating gives CSVESDREYNEQFF.

The chain employs TRBV27 and TRBJ2-7, with 10 bases lining up with TRBD2. The CDR3 spans 14 residues. The germline V gene encodes CDR1 MNHEY and CDR2 SMNVEV (reference sequence). J lost 4 bases, V lost 5 bases, and 5 bases had no gene match. CDR3 in amino acids: CASSPSGSQYEQYF. CDR3 DNA sequence: TGTGCCAGCAGTCCTAGCGGGAGTCAGTACGAGCAGTACTTC.

The chain uses TRBV3-1 and TRBJ1-6, with 7 positions matching TRBD1. This CDR3 comprises 15 residues. Unmatched junction bases numbered 3, after V lost 0 bases and J lost 7 bases. CDR1 LGHDT and CDR2 YNNKEL come from the germline V gene (reference sequence). In DNA, the CDR3 is TGTGCCAGCAGCCAAGACCCAGGGGGGAATTCACCCCTCCACTTT. Protein sequence: CASSQDPGGNSPLHF.

With respect to this clonotype: One end of the junction varies from germline; a read error may be responsible. This chain joins TRBV9 and TRBJ1-5; possibly TRBD1 for D (6 bases). The CDR3 totals 15 residues. Germline V gene sequence: CDR1 SGDLS, CDR2 YYNGEE. CDR3 in DNA: TGTACCAGCAGCGCGACAGGAAATAGCAATCAGCCCCAGCATTTT. Residues: CTSSATGNSNQPQHF.

The table lists this clonotype with a count of one. This sequence may be a read error, since a much larger clone differs from it by one base. The rearrangement links TRBV27 to TRBJ2-1; D is ambiguous. In germline, CDR1 is MNHEY, CDR2 SMNVEV (reference sequence). V was shortened by 2 bases and J by 6 bases, with 11 bases between the two germline ends. There are 14 residues in the CDR3. CDR3 amino acids: CASSLPGQSNEQFF. CDR3 DNA: TGTGCCAGCAGTTTACCCGGCCAGAGCAATGAGCAGTTCTTC.

The V call is TRBV5-6, the J call TRBJ1-1; TRBD1 matches 7 bases. CDR3 length: 20 residues. V lost 4 bases to trimming and J lost 3 bases; unmatched junction nucleotides: 24. Germline CDR1 and CDR2: SGHDT and YYEEEE. CDR3 DNA: TGTGCCAGCAGCCTCCAGGGTGGGGGGAGGGGGCCAACCCATGACACTGAAGCTTTCTTT. It translates to CASSLQGGGRGPTHDTEAFF.

A few counts support this clonotype. V and J are TRBV20-1 and TRBJ1-1, with a tentative D call TRBD1 (6 bases). The V gene lost 6 bases and the J gene lost 2 bases, with 16 bases spanning the gap. In germline, CDR1 is DFQATT, CDR2 SNEGSKA (reference sequence). The CDR3 is made up of 14 amino acids. Here the CDR3 DNA reads TGCAGTGCCAGGGGTGGGGTGATAAACACTGAAGCTTTCTTT. Its protein product is CSARGGVINTEAFF.